This T cell receptor (beta chain) was captured in a study of blood T cell repertoires in COVID-19. Study at large: Sources were T cells, B-cell-depleted T cells, or PBMCs; the material itself was cDNA or gDNA.

Original processing methods: The assay estimated nucleated cells by amplifying reference gene primers. The assay was immunoSEQ multiplex PCR, and TCRdb's table has in-frame clones only and misses some. V and J calls and clone size are those listed in that table; D and trimming were worked out from the DNA. The table includes 200,000 to 250,000 clones, over 60% detected once. The germline gives CDR1 SGHRS, CDR2 YFSETQ. The CDR3 extends over 15 amino acids. Germline trimming cut 4 bases from V and 4 bases from J; bases unmatched to any gene: 6. What was sequenced was peripheral blood. The chain has TRBV5-1 and TRBJ1-4, with 8 bases lining up with TRBD1. The clonotype comes from a woman in her seventies with acute or convalescent COVID-19. CDR3 sequence reads: CASSAGGGYNEKLFF. The CDR3 DNA reads TGCGCCAGCAGCGCAGGGGGCGGATATAATGAAAAACTGTTTTTT.